This T cell receptor beta chain was identified in a study of OX40 agonist ivuxolimab in advanced cancers. Background on the whole study: Ivuxolimab was a fully human IgG2 agonistic monoclonal antibody targeting the costimulatory receptor OX40 (CD134). Of the 50 or so patients in dose escalation, 19 had hepatocellular carcinoma, approximately 15 had melanoma, 9 had renal cell carcinoma and 9 had head and neck cancer. Partial responses occurred in three dose-escalation patients, of whom one had hepatocellular carcinoma and two had cutaneous melanoma. In the dose-escalation cohort, around four fifths of patients were male, and the mean age was around 65 years with a range of roughly 20 to 79. The monotherapy dose-escalation portion (N ≈ 50 patients) of the phase I ivuxolimab trial is reported in the paper. Peripheral TCRbeta sequencing aimed to test whether ivuxolimab altered TCR sequence diversity and caused clonal T-cell expansion. Patients were allowed to have had prior anti-PD-1, anti-PD-L1 or anti-CTLA-4 therapy, and approximately 40% of the dose-escalation patients had previously received checkpoint inhibitors. Intravenous ivuxolimab was administered to patients every 2 weeks at six dose levels: 0.01, 0.1, 0.3, 1.5, 3 and 10 mg/kg. Results and caveats for the whole study, not just this receptor: In partial responders in the 0.1-3.0 mg/kg groups, normalized peripheral clonal expansion was found to be among the lowest, especially among CD8+ T cells. Clonal expansion of both CD4+ and CD8+ blood T cells was observed from baseline to week 6 at doses 0.1 to 3.0 mg/kg. Low levels of normalized T-cell clonal expansion were also seen in some patients who did not respond. After ivuxolimab, expanded clones were on average more numerous among CD8+ T cells than among CD4+ T cells. The antigen specificity of the clonally expanded peripheral T cells was not determined.

Reading the germline V gene (reference sequence) gives CDR1 SEHNR and CDR2 FQNEAQ. There are 15 amino acids in the CDR3, from cysteine to phenylalanine inclusive. Of the read, only the CDR3 DNA is kept; its 45 bases are in frame from base 1. At the junction V is shortened by 6 bases and J by 5 bases; bases outside the gene matches: 9. The trial excluded patients who had a history of autoimmune disease or were on systemic immunosuppression. In every dose cohort, peripheral blood was drawn for TCR sequencing at baseline, cycle 4 day 1, and cycle 7 day 1. Samples were obtained from an open-label, multicenter, first-in-human phase I dose-escalation trial of ivuxolimab. The trial enrolled adults with locally advanced or metastatic head and neck squamous cell, hepatocellular, melanoma or renal cell carcinoma. Before TCR sequencing, CD4+ T cells and CD8+ T cells from peripheral blood were sorted into separate populations.

For sequencing of the TCRbeta CDR3 region, genomic DNA was extracted from the sorted cells. The immunoSEQ Assay was used to sequence the TCRbeta CDR3 regions. Imported from immuneACCESS, the table was reduced by TCRdb to in-frame sequences with V and J called. These copies leave out some clones; in studies compared against another copy, an unresolved V gene accounts for under half, and the cause of the remainder is not known. The sample table contains around 64,000 clones; only one count was recorded for 87% of them. About 1.3% of the sample belongs to the ten largest clones. Worth noting for this clone: No antigen is known for it. Qualities for individual bases were not recorded, and no much larger clone is one base off.

The material was CD4+ or CD8+ T cells sorted from blood, obtained in a trial of the OX40 agonist ivuxolimab. This receptor was taken from an adult with an advanced solid tumor such as melanoma, head and neck, liver or kidney cancer. The chain is assembled from TRBV7-9 and TRBJ2-2, with 7 bases matching TRBD2. CDR3 protein: CASRATGGRTGELFF. Read as DNA, the sequence is TGTGCCAGCAGGGCAACGGGAGGCAGGACCGGGGAGCTGTTTTTT.